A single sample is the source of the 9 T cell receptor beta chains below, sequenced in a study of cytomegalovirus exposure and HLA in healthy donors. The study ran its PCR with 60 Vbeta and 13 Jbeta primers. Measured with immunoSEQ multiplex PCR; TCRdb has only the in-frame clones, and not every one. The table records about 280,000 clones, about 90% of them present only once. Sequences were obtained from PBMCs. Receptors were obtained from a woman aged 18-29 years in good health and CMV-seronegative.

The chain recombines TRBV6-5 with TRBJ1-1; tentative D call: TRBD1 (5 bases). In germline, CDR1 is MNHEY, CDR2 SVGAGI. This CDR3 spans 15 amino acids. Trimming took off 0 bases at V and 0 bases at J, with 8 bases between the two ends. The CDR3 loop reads CASSYSTDMNTEAFF. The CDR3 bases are TGTGCCAGCAGTTACTCGACAGACATGAACACTGAAGCTTTCTTT.

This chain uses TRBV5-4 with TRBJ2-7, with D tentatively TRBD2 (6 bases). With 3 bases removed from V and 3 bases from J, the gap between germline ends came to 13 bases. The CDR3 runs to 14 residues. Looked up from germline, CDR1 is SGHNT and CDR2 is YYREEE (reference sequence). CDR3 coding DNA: TGTGCCAGCAGCTGGGGACTTATGGGCTACGAGCAGTACTTC. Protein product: CASSWGLMGYEQYF.

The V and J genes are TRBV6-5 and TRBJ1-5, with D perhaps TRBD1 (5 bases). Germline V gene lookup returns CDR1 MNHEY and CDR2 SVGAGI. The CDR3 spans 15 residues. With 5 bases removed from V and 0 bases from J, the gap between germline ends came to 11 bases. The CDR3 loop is CASSPDRNSNQPQHF. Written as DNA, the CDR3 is TGTGCCAGCAGTCCTGACAGAAATAGCAATCAGCCCCAGCATTTT.

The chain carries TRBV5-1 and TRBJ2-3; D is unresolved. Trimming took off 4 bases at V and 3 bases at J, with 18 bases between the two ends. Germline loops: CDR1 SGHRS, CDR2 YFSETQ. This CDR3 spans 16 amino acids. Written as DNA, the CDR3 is TGCGCCAGCAGCCTCGGGTCCGCCACCCTAACAGATACGCAGTATTTT. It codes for CASSLGSATLTDTQYF.

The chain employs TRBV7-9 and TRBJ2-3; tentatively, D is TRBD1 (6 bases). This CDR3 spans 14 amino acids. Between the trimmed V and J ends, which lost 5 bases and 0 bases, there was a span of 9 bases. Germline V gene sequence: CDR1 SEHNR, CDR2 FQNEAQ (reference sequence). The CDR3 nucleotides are TGTGCCAGCAGCAGAACAGGGAGCACAGATACGCAGTATTTT. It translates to CASSRTGSTDTQYF.

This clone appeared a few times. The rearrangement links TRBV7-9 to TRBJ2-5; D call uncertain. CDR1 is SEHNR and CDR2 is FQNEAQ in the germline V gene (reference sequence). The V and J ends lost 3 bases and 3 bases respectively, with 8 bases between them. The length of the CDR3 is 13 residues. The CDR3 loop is CASSLSYEETQYF. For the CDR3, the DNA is TGTGCCAGCAGCTTGTCCTATGAAGAGACCCAGTACTTC.

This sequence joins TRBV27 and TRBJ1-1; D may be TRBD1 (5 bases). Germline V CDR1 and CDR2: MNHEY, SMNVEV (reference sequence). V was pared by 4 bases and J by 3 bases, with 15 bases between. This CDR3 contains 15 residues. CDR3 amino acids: CASSSSSKGYTEAFF. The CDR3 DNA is TGTGCCAGCAGTTCCTCGAGTAAGGGGTACACTGAAGCTTTCTTT.

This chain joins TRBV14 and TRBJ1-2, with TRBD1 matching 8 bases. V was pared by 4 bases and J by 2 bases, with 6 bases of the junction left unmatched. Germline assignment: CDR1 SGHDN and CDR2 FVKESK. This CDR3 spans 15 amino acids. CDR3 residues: CASSPSWDRNYGYTF. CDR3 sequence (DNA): TGTGCCAGCAGCCCCTCTTGGGACAGGAACTATGGCTACACCTTC.

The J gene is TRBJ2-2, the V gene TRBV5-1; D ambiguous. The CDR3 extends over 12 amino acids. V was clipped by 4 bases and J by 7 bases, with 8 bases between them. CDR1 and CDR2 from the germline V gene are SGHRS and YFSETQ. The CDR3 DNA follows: TGCGCCAGCAGCGTCGGTGGCGGGGAGCTGTTTTTT. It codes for CASSVGGGELFF.